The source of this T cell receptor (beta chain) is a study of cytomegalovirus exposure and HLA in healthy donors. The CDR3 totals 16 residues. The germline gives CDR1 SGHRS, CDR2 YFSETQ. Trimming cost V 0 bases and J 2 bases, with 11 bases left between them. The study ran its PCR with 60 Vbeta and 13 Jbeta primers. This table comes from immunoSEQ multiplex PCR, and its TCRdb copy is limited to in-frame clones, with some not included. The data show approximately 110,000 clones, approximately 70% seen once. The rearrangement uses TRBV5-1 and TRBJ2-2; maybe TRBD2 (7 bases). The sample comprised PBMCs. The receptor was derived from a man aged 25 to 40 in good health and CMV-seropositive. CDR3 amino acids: CASSLEGGTNTGELFF. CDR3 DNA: TGCGCCAGCAGCTTGGAGGGGGGGACAAACACCGGGGAGCTGTTTTTT. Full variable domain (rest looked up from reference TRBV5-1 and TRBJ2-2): KAGVTQTPRYLIKTRGQQVTLSCSPISGHRSVSWYQQTPGQGLQFLFEYFSETQRNKGNFPGRFSGRQFSNSRSEMNVSTLELGDSALYLCASSLEGGTNTGELFFGEGSRLTVL.